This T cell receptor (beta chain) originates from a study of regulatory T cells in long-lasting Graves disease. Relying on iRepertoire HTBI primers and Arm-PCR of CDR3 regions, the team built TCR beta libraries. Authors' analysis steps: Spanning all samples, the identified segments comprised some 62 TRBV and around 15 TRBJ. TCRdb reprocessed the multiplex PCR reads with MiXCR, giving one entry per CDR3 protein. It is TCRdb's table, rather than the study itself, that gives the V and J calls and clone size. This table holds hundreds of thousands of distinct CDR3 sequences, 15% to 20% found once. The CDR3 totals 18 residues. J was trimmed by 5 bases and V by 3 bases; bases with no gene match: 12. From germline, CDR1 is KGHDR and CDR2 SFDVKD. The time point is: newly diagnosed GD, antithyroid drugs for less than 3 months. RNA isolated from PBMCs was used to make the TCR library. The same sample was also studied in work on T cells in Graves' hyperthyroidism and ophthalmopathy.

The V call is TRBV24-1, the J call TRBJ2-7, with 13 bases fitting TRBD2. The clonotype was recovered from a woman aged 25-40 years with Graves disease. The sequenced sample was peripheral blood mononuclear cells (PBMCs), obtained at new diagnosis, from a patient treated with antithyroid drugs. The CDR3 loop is CATSDPSTGLAGVNEQYF. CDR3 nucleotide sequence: TGTGCCACCAGTGATCCCTCCACTGGACTAGCGGGAGTAAACGAGCAGTACTTC.